This TCR beta chain was observed in a study of blood T cells in healthy people across ages. On this clonotype: The antigen is not known.

The study's findings and limits: Roughly linear age-related decline in beta diversity appeared, significant by age about 40.

The second PCR ran roughly 7 to 11 cycles with a sample-barcoded 5' primer and J-beta primers. TCRdb fed the 5' RACE reads into MiXCR, producing one record per CDR3 protein. This sample has roughly 700,000 distinct CDR3 sequences, with 49% found just once. V lost 3 bases and J 2 bases, leaving 14 bases between the germline ends. The CDR3 runs 14 residues. Germline CDR1 reads DFQATT; CDR2 reads SNEGSKA (reference sequence). The clonotype comes from a woman aged 55-69 years in good health. The genes are TRBV20-1 and TRBJ2-7, with D possibly TRBD2 on 5 matching bases. Specimen: blood. CDR3 in amino acids: CSASSVERTYEQYF. The CDR3 DNA reads TGCAGTGCTAGTTCTGTCGAGCGGACCTACGAGCAGTACTTC.